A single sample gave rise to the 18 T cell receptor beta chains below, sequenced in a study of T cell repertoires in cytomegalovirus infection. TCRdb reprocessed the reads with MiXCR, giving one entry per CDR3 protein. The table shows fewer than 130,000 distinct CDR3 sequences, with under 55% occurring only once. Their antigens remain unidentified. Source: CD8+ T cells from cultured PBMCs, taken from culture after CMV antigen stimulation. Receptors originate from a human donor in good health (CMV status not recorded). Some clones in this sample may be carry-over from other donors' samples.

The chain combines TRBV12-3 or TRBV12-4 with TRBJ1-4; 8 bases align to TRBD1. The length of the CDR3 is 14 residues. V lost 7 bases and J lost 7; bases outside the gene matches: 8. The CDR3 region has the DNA TGTGCCAGCACCCTGACAGGGGTCTCTGAAAAACTGTTTTTT. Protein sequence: CASTLTGVSEKLFF.

CDR3 region: CATSEASPGELFF. The CDR3 bases are TGTGCCACCAGTGAGGCCAGCCCCGGGGAGCTGTTTTTT. The chain is built from TRBV24-1 and TRBJ2-2; D remains ambiguous. Germline V gene sequence: CDR1 KGHDR, CDR2 SFDVKD. The CDR3 contains 13 residues. V was trimmed by 4 bases and J by 6 bases, leaving 8 bases between them.

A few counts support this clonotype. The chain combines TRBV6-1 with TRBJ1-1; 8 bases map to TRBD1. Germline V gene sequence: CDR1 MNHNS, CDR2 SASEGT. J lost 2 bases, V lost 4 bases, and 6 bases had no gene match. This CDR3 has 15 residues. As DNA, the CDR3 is TGTGCCAGCAGTGCCCAGGGGGCGATTAACACTGAAGCTTTCTTT. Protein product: CASSAQGAINTEAFF.

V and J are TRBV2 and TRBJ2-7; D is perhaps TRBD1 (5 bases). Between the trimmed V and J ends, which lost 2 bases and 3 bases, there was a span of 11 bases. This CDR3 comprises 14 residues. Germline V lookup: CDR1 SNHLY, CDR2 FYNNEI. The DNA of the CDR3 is TGTGCCAGCAGTGAAAACAGGCTGCACTACGAGCAGTACTTC. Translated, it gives CASSENRLHYEQYF.

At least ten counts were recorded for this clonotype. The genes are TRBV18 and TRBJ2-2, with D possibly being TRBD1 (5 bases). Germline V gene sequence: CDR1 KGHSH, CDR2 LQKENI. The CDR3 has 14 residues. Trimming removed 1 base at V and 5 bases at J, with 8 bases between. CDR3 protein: CASSPLRVTGELFF. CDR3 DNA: TGTGCCAGCTCACCACTCAGGGTTACCGGGGAGCTGTTTTTT.

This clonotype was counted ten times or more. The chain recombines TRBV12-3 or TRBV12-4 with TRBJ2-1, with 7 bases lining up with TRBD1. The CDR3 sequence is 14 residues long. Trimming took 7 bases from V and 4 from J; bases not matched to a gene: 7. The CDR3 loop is CASNSGQFYNEQFF. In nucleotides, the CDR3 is TGTGCCAGCAACTCGGGACAGTTTTACAATGAGCAGTTCTTC.

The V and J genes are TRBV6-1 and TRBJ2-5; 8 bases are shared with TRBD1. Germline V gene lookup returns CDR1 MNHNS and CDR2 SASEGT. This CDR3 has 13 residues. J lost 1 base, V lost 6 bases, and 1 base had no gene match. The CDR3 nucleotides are TGTGCCAGCAGAACAGGGGGCCAAGAGACCCAGTACTTC. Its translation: CASRTGGQETQYF.

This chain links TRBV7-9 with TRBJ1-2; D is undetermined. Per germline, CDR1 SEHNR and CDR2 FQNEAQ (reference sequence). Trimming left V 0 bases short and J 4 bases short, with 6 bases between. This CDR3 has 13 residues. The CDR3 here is CASSLANGYGYTF. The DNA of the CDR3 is TGTGCCAGCAGCTTAGCAAACGGCTATGGCTACACCTTC.

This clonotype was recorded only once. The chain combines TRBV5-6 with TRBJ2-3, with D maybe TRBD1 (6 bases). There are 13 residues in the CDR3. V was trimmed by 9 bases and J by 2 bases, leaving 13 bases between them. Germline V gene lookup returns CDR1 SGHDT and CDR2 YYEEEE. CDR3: CATNRDVTDTQYF. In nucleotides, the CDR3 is TGTGCCACCAACAGGGACGTCACAGATACGCAGTATTTT.

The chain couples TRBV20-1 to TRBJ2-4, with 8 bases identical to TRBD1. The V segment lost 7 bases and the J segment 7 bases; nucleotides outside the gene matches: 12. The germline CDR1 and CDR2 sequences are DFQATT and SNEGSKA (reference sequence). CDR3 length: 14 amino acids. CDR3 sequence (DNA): TGCAGTGTATTGTACAGGGGGTTTGCGAACATTCAGTACTTC. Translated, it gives CSVLYRGFANIQYF.

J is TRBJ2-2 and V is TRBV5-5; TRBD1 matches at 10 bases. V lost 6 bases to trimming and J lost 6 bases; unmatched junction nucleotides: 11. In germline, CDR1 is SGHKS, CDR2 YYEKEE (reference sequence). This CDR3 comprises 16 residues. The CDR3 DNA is TGTGCCAGCAAGGGACAGGGGCCATATAACGCCGGGGAGCTGTTTTTT. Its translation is CASKGQGPYNAGELFF.

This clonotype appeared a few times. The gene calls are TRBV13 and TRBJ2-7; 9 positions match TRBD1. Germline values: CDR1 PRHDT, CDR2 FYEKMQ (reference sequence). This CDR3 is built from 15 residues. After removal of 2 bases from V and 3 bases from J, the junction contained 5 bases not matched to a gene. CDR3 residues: CASSLRQGEYYEQYF. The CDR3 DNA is TGTGCCAGCAGCTTAAGACAGGGGGAATACTACGAGCAGTACTTC. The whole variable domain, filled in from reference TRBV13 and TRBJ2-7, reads AAGVIQSPRHLIKEKRETATLKCYPIPRHDTVYWYQQGPGQDPQFLISFYEKMQSDKGSIPDRFSAQQFSDYHSELNMSSLELGDSALYFCASSLRQGEYYEQYFGPGTRLTVT.

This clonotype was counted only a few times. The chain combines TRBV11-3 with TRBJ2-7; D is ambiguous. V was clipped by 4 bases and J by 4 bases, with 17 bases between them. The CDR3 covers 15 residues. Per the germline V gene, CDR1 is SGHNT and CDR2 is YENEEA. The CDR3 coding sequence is TGTGCCAGCAGCTCAGTTACGGGCAGTCCTTACGAGCAGTACTTC. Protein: CASSSVTGSPYEQYF.

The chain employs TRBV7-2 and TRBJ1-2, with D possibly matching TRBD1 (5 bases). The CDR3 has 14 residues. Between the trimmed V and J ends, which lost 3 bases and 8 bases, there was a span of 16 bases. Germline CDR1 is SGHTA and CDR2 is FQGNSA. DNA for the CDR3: TGTGCCAGCAGCTTGGGGGGGGTCGGGGGAGGCTACACCTTC. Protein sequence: CASSLGGVGGGYTF.

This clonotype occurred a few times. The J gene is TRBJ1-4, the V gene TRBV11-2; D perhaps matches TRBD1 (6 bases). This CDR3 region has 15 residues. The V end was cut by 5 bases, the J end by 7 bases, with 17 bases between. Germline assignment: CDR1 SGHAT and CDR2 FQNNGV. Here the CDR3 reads CASSASRGRREKLFF. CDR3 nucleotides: TGTGCCAGCAGCGCAAGTCGGGGGCGTCGTGAAAAACTGTTTTTT.

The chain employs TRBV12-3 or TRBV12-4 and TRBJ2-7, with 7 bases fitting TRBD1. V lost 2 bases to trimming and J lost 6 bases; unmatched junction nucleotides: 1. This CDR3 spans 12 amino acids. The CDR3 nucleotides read TGTGCCAGCAGTTTAACAGGGGCCGAGCAGTACTTC. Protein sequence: CASSLTGAEQYF.

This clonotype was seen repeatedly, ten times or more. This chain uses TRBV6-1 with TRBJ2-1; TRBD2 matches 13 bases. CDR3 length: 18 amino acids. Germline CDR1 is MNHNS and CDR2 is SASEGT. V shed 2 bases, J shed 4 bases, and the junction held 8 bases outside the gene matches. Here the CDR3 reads CASSETTTSGGPYNEQFF. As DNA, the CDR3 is TGTGCCAGCAGTGAAACTACGACTAGCGGGGGGCCATACAATGAGCAGTTCTTC.

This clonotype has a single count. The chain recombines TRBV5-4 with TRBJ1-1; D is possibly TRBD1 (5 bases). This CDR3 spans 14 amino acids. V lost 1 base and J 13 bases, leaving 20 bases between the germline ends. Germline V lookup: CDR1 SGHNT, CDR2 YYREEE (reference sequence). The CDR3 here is CASSLSGGSTFDFF. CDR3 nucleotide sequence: TGTGCCAGCAGCTTGTCGGGGGGATCCACTTTTGATTTCTTT.